This T cell receptor beta chain came from a study of blood T cell repertoires in COVID-19. Overall study context: T cells, B-cell-depleted T cells, or PBMCs provided the cDNA or gDNA that served as material.

Patients of the Seattle cohort, enrolled during active infection, were followed longitudinally. The CDR3 is made up of 15 amino acids. From germline, CDR1 is LGHDT and CDR2 YNNKEL (reference sequence). Trimming took off 2 bases at V and 7 bases at J, with 15 bases between the two ends. Method: immunoSEQ multiplex PCR; TCRdb's copy keeps in-frame clones and lacks some. The data contain 300,000 to 400,000 clones, about 90% of them singletons. This receptor was identified in a woman between 50 and 59 years old with COVID-19, enrolled during active disease. The material sequenced was peripheral blood. The rearrangement links TRBV3-1 (or the pseudogene TRBV3-2) to TRBJ2-1; D perhaps matches TRBD2 (6 bases). The DNA for the CDR3 is TGTGCCAGCAGCCAATCAAGGGACTCTTGGAATGAGCAGTTCTTC. Translating it yields CASSQSRDSWNEQFF.